A selection of T cell receptor beta chains follows, all from one sample in a study of read filtering for tumor transcriptome and immune sequencing. MiXCR, run by TCRdb on the reads, gives a single entry per CDR3 protein. This sample has around 130,000 distinct CDR3 sequences; roughly 13% occur once, and the top ten carry around 8.3%. The source material was a population of CD138-negative cells sorted from bone marrow. Source of these receptors: a donor aged 40 or over with multiple myeloma. Each CDR3 is given with its conserved first and last residue.

v_call: TRBV11-2
j_call: TRBJ2-1
cdr3_aa: CASSLASGRGREQFF

v_call: TRBV4-3
j_call: TRBJ2-3
cdr3_aa: CASSQEVFLDTQYF

v_call: TRBV5-1
j_call: TRBJ2-3
cdr3_aa: CASSLGQGRDTQYF

v_call: TRBV15
j_call: TRBJ2-1
cdr3_aa: CATSRDRAVSSYNEQFF

v_call: TRBV7-9
j_call: TRBJ2-3
cdr3_aa: CASSAPGTGTDTQYF

v_call: TRBV29-1
j_call: TRBJ2-1
cdr3_aa: CSVEGTSGDYNEQFF

v_call: TRBV6-5
j_call: TRBJ2-2
cdr3_aa: CASSYRLAGNTGELFF

v_call: TRBV5-1
j_call: TRBJ1-4
cdr3_aa: CASSPGEGRTNEKLFF

v_call: TRBV14
j_call: TRBJ2-6
cdr3_aa: CASSTGANVLTF

v_call: TRBV12-3/TRBV12-4
j_call: TRBJ1-5
cdr3_aa: CASRMDSNQPQHF

v_call: TRBV29-1
j_call: TRBJ2-1
cdr3_aa: CSVVGSGSSYKEQFF

v_call: TRBV4-1
j_call: TRBJ2-1
cdr3_aa: CASSQDRVAGVGEQFF

v_call: TRBV5-1
j_call: TRBJ2-7
cdr3_aa: CASSVHQGALYEQYF

v_call: TRBV12-3/TRBV12-4
j_call: TRBJ2-1
cdr3_aa: CASSRDLAKDEQFF

v_call: TRBV6-2/TRBV6-3
j_call: TRBJ2-4
cdr3_aa: CVSSYAVTASRLAKNIQYF